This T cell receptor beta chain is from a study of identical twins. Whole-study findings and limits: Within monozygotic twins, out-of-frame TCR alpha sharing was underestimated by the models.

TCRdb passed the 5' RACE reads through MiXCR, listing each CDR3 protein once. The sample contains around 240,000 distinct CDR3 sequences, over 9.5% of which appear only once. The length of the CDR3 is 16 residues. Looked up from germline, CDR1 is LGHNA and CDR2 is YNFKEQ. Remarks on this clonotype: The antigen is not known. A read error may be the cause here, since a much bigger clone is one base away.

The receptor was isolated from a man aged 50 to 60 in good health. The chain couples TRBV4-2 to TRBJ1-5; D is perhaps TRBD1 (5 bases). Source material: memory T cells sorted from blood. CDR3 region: CASSQDGTYSNRPQHF. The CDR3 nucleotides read TGTGCCAGCAGCCAAGATGGGACTTATAGCAATCGGCCCCAGCATTTT.